This TCR beta chain was observed in a study of T cells expressing NK-cell markers. Study-wide background: Sorted CD3+CD56-NKG2C+, CD3+CD56+NKG2C- and CD3+CD56+NKG2C+ T cells were the source of the TCR beta repertoires. Sequenced donors, eight in total, included seven who were HCMV-seropositive and one who was seronegative. The study's findings and limits: Similarly, these clonotypes led the CD3+CD56-NKG2C+ fraction as well in a few donors.

Germline loops: CDR1 ENHRY, CDR2 SYGVKD. The CDR3 is 13 residues long. TCRdb reanalyzed the 5' RACE reads, giving one entry per CDR3 protein sequence and no DNA. The clone table shows hundreds of thousands of distinct CDR3 sequences, with the ten largest holding around 3.3%. On this clonotype: Its antigen remains unknown.

The rearrangement links TRBV10-3 to TRBJ2-7; TCRdb's D call, TRBD1, is unchecked because there is no DNA. This clonotype was sampled from a man between 18 and 29 years old in good health. What was sequenced was blood T cells: a sorted CD56 or NKG2C T cell subset, CD4+ or CD8+ T cells, or bulk PBMC T cells (not recorded which). This CDR3 is CAITAGQGAEQYF.